These 3 T cell receptor beta chains came from one sample sequenced in a study of Graves' ophthalmopathy and Graves' hyperthyroidism listed by TCRdb under 2018. TCRdb shows the sequencer as Illumina HiSeq 2000. For repertoire sequencing, TCR beta CDR3 regions were amplified from RNA transcripts. A first-round RT-PCR used HTBI primers with the Qiagen OneStep RT-PCR kit, followed by a second-round multiplex PCR, size selection and purification. In TCRdb, the public reads were trimmed at Q25 with fastp and aligned with MiXCR, with productive beta chains retained. Here each entry gathers all rows of one CDR3 protein and keeps the most common genes and DNA. Counted in this sample were some 1.1 million distinct CDR3 sequences; approximately 35% of them appeared once. Together, the top ten hold 11% of the sample. The sample consisted of peripheral blood or thyroid tissue (not recorded which). The source is an adult man with Graves' hyperthyroidism.

This clonotype was seen more than once but under ten times. Germline is not matched at one junction end, which may reflect a read error. V gene TRBV10-3 combines with J gene TRBJ1-1, with 8 bases aligning to TRBD1. Per the germline V gene, CDR1 is ENHRY and CDR2 is SYGVKD. The CDR3 is 18 amino acids. The CDR3 nucleotides are TGTGCCAGCAGTAATCGGACCAGACCGGGACAGGATCTCACTGAAGCTTTCTTT. Residues: CASSNRTRPGQDLTEAFF.

The chain joins TRBV12-3 or TRBV12-4 to TRBJ2-2; 9 bases line up with TRBD2. The V segment lost 2 bases and the J segment 7 bases; nucleotides outside the gene matches: 11. The CDR3 runs 17 residues. The chain's CDR3 is CASSLPGPSGKGGELFF. The CDR3 nucleotides read TGTGCCAGCAGTTTACCAGGCCCTAGCGGGAAGGGCGGGGAGCTGTTTTTT.

This clonotype came up once. A junction boundary mismatches the germline segment, possibly from a read error. This sequence joins TRBV25-1 and TRBJ1-1; D is ambiguous. This CDR3 has 12 residues. CDR1 MGHDK and CDR2 SYGVNS come from the germline V gene. The CDR3 DNA reads as TGTACCAGCAGAGATCACGGCACTGAAGCTTTCTTT. It specifies CTSRDHGTEAFF. Based on the CDR3 plus reference TRBV25-1 and TRBJ1-1, the full variable domain is EADIYQTPRYLVIGTGKKITLECSQTMGHDKMYWYQQDPGMELHLIHYSYGVNSTEKGDLSSESTVSRIRTEHFPLTLESARPSHTSQYLCTSRDHGTEAFFGQGTRLTVV.